This T cell receptor (beta chain) was profiled in a study of naive and memory T cell subsets. The CDR3 runs 19 residues. Germline V gene data show CDR1 as SGHAT and CDR2 as FQNNGV. J gave up 5 bases and V 1 base, and 15 bases lay outside the gene matches. Four PCR rounds used nested alpha and beta constant region primers plus the SP2 primer. TCRdb reprocessed the UMI-ligation and nested PCR reads with MiXCR, giving one entry per CDR3 protein. The sample shows approximately 21,000 distinct CDR3 sequences, about 6.4% of them seen only once. General study points: Delayed type IV hypersensitivity infiltration was taken to explain higher tuberculin-site TCR counts. Reportedly, tuberculin skin test sites gave far more TCRs than other biopsies.

This clonotype occurred many times. Its target is not known. The sample's treatment: skin biopsy from PPD injection site in Mantoux-positive individual. A UMI-containing oligonucleotide was joined by 3' ligation to the TCR cDNA template. Biopsied sites were PPD injections in people with a positive Mantoux test. Sample: skin, taken from a tuberculin skin test site. This TCR was sampled from an adult in good health. The rearrangement joins TRBV11-2 to TRBJ2-1; TRBD2 agrees at 9 bases. This CDR3 is CASSLVAVSSGMGHNEQFF. The CDR3 DNA reads as TGTGCCAGCAGCTTAGTGGCCGTTTCTAGCGGGATGGGCCACAATGAGCAGTTCTTC. Variable domain in full (rest from reference TRBV11-2 and TRBJ2-1): EAGVAQSPRYKIIEKRQSVAFWCNPISGHATLYWYQQILGQGPKLLIQFQNNGVVDDSQLPKDRFSAERLKGVDSTLKIQPAKLEDSAVYLCASSLVAVSSGMGHNEQFFGPGTRLTVL.